This is a list of T cell receptor beta chains from one sample in a study of T cells after yellow fever vaccination. TCRdb re-called the 5' RACE reads through MiXCR, storing one row per CDR3 protein. Altogether under 150,000 distinct CDR3 sequences are present, about 7.7% being singletons, with the ten largest covering roughly 0.76%. The sample consisted of CD4+ T cells sorted from PBMCs, taken 5 days after the yellow fever booster vaccination. Receptor source: a man aged 25-45 years who received the YFV17D yellow fever vaccine. The CDR3 runs from the conserved cysteine through the conserved F or W. Fields, in order: V gene, CDR3 protein.

>TRBV4-3
CASSQDHGSSTEAFF
>TRBV9
CASSSGGPIGYTF
>TRBV20-1
CSASPGVSGANVLTF
>TRBV4-3
CASSQDSGTWWSPLHF
>TRBV28
CASRKGEIYNEQFF
>TRBV19
CASRPTSGRQTQYF
>TRBV7-2
CASSSEVHGGGYTF
>TRBV15
CATSGQTGSYEQYF
>TRBV19
CASSGGGPAETQYF
>TRBV25-1
CASSEGYAADLSGNTIYF
>TRBV7-2
CASSVLGAGVADTQYF
>TRBV9
CASSAITGTGGDEQFF
>TRBV19
CASSIEGTGANVLTF
>TRBV7-8
CASSLGSMAKNIQYF
>TRBV18
CASSEQEEGTQYF
>TRBV12-3/TRBV12-4
CASTAGGSYNSPLHF
>TRBV6-1
CASSARAGANVLTF
>TRBV5-6
CASSFLVGGEQFF
>TRBV6-1
CASSRTSPGANVLTF
>TRBV15
CATSPGVETQYF
>TRBV10-3
CAISESKNTETQYF
>TRBV5-1
CASSTFPGQGDEQFF
>TRBV5-1
CASSLGAGTGLNEQFF
>TRBV6-6
CASSPWGNNEQFF
>TRBV4-3
CASSQAPLTGRGEQYF
>TRBV7-2
CASSLWASGGNIQYF
>TRBV12-3/TRBV12-4
CASSVDRSNQPQHF
>TRBV5-1
CASSRDGPETQYF